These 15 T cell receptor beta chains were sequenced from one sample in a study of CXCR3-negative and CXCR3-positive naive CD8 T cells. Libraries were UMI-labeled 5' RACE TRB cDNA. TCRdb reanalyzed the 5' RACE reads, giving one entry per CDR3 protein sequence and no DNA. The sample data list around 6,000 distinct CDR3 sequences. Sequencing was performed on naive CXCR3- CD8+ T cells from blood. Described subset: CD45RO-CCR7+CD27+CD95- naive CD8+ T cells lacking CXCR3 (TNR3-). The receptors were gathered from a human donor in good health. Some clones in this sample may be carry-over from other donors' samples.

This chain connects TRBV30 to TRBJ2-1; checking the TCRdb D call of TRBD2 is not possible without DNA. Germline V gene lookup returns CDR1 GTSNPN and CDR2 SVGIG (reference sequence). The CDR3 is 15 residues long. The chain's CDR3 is CAWSVAPLAANEQFF.

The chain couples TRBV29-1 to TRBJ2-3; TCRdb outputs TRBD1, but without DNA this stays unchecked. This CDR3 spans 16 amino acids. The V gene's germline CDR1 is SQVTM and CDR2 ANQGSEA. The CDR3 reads CSVDPGGQIRTDTQYF.

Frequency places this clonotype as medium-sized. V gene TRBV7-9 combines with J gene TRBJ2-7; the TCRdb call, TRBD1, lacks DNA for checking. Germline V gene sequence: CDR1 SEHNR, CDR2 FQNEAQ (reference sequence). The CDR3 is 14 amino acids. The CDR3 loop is CASSSRAIGYEQYF.

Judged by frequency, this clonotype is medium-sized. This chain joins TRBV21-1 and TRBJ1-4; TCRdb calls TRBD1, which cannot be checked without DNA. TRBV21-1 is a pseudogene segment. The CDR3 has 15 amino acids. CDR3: CASSKPPGGNEKLFF.

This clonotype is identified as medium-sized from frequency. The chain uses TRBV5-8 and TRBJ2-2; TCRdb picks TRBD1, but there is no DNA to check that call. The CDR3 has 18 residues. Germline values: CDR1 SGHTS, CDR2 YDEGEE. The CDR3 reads CASSSGPGAYANTGELFF. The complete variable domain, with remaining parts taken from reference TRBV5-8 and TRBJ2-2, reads EAGVTQSPTHLIKTRGQQATLRCSPISGHTSVYWYQQALGLGLQFLLWYDEGEERNRGNFPPRFSGRQFPNYSSELNVNALELEDSALYLCASSSGPGAYANTGELFFGEGSRLTVL.

The CDR3 here is CASSQDRESTDTQYF. The chain has TRBV4-1 and TRBJ2-3; TCRdb returns TRBD2, unconfirmable since there is no DNA. The CDR3 consists of 15 residues. Germline assignment: CDR1 MGHRA and CDR2 YSYEKL.

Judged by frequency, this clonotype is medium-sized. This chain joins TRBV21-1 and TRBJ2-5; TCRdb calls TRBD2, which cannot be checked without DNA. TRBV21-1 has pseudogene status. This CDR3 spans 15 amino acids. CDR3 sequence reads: CASSKKDGPAETQYF.

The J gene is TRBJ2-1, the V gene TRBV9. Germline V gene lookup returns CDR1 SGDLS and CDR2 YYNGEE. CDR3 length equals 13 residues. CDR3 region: CASSALTDNEQFF.

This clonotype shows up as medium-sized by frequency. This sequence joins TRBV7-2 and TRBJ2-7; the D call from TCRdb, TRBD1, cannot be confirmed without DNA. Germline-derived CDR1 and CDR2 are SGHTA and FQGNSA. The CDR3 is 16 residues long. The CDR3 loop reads CASSSLTVTGSYEQYF. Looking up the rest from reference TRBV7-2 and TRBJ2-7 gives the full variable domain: GAGVSQSPSNKVTEKGKDVELRCDPISGHTALYWYRQSLGQGLEFLIYFQGNSAPDKSGLPSDRFSAERTGGSVSTLTIQRTQQEDSAVYLCASSSLTVTGSYEQYFGPGTRLTVT.

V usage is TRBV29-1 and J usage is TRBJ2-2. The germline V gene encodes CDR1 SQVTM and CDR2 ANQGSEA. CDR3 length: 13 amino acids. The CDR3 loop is CSVEEGYTGELFF.

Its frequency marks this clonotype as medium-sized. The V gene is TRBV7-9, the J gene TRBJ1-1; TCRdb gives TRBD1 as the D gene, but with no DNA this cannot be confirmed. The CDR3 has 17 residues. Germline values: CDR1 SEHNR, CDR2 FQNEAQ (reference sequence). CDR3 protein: CASSSGADHLNAEGAFF.

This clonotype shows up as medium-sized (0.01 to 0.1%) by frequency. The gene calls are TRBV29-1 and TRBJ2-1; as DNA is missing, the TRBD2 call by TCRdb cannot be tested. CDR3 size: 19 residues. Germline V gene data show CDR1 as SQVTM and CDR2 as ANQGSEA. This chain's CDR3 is CSVMRLSSGRAERNNEQFF.

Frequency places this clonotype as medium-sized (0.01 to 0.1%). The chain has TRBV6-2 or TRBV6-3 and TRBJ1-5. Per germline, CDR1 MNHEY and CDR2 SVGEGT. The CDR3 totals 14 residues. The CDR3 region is CASSYSGRNQPQHF.

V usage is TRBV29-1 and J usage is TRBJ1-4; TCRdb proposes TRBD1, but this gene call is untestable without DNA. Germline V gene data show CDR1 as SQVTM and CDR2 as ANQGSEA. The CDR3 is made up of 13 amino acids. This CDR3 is CSVWDRVHEKLFF.

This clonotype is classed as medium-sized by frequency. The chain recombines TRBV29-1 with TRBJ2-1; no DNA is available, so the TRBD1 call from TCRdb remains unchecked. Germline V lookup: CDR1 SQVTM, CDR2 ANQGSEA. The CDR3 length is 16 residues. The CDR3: CSVEDMRGRSPGEQFF.